A single sample is the source of the 27 T cell receptor beta chains below, sequenced in a study of T cell repertoires in cytomegalovirus infection (dated by TCRdb to between 2019 and 2020). The antigens for these receptors are not known. Sequencing instrument: Illumina HiSeq 1500. In-frame beta chains were kept once TCRdb had trimmed the public reads at Q25 with fastp and called clones with MiXCR. Merged by CDR3 protein, the rows form single entries marked with the most common genes and DNA. Within this sample are around 900,000 distinct CDR3 sequences, with more than 25% of them counted one time only. 11% to 15% of the sample goes to the ten largest clones. Taken with the paper, the label for treatment or condition translates to: in vitro stimulation with specific CMV peptide epitopes to enrich CMV-specific T cells. Sequencing was performed on cultured CD8+ T cells from PBMCs, taken from culture after CMV antigen stimulation. The receptors were gathered from a human donor in good health (CMV status not recorded). Some clones in this sample may be carry-over from other donors' samples.

This clonotype has a handful of counts. The CDR3 loop reads CASRDDRSRQYF. The CDR3 nucleotides read TGTGCCAGCAGAGACGACAGGTCGAGGCAGTATTTT. The J gene is TRBJ2-3, the V gene TRBV27; D may be TRBD1 (6 bases). CDR1 and CDR2 (germline): MNHEY, SMNVEV (reference sequence). With 6 bases removed from V and 11 bases from J, the gap between germline ends came to 15 bases. The CDR3 is 12 residues long.

The V and J genes are TRBV6-5 and TRBJ2-2; 15 bases align to TRBD2. Germline CDR1 is MNHEY and CDR2 is SVGAGI. The CDR3 contains 18 residues. The ends lost 2 bases at V and 4 bases at J; junction bases unmatched: 5. The CDR3: CASSYGLAGGPRTGELFF. The DNA for the CDR3 is TGTGCCAGCAGTTACGGACTAGCGGGGGGGCCGCGCACCGGGGAGCTGTTTTTT.

This clonotype was counted once. The chain carries TRBV27 and TRBJ1-2; 8 nucleotides match TRBD1. The CDR3 is 17 amino acids. V was clipped by 4 bases and J by 4 bases; unmatched bases: 14. Germline V CDR1 and CDR2: MNHEY, SMNVEV (reference sequence). CDR3 sequence reads: CASSWAGQALRSYGYTF. For the CDR3, the DNA is TGTGCCAGCAGTTGGGCGGGACAGGCTCTAAGAAGCTATGGCTACACCTTC.

This sequence joins TRBV6-6 and TRBJ2-7; D possibly corresponds to TRBD2 (5 bases). The CDR3 is 11 amino acids. Germline CDR1 and CDR2: MNHNY and SVGAGI (reference sequence). CDR3 in amino acids: CAVGRSYEQYV. The CDR3 DNA reads TGTGCAGTGGGGAGATCCTACGAGCAGTACGTC.

The chain has TRBV12-3 or TRBV12-4 and TRBJ2-3; 8 bases match TRBD2. V lost 5 bases, J lost 3 bases, and 4 bases stayed unmatched. The CDR3 has 14 amino acids. This CDR3 is CASSGTRGTDTQYF. The CDR3 DNA is TGTGCCAGCAGTGGGACTAGAGGAACAGATACGCAGTATTTT.

In this sample, this clonotype turned up a few times. The rearrangement joins TRBV28 to TRBJ2-7; TRBD1 matches at 7 bases. The V segment lost 4 bases and the J segment 1 base; nucleotides outside the gene matches: 13. There are 17 residues in the CDR3. CDR1 and CDR2 from the germline V gene are MDHEN and SYDVKM. This CDR3 reads CASSSSRQGIRSYEQYV. CDR3 nucleotides: TGTGCCAGCAGTTCCTCCAGACAGGGTATACGATCCTACGAGCAGTACGTC.

The chain joins TRBV6-1 to TRBJ2-1; 11 positions agree with TRBD2. The V gene's germline CDR1 is MNHNS and CDR2 SASEGT. This CDR3 is built from 15 residues. V was clipped by 7 bases and J by 5 bases; unmatched bases: 7. The CDR3 loop is CASTPLAGGNNEQFF. DNA of the CDR3: TGTGCCAGCACCCCTCTAGCGGGGGGAAACAATGAGCAGTTCTTC.

The chain links TRBV5-5 to TRBJ1-5; a weak D match, TRBD1 (5 bases). Germline loops: CDR1 SGHKS, CDR2 YYEKEE (reference sequence). V shed 0 bases and J shed 7 bases, with 14 bases lying between them. The CDR3 has 15 residues. CDR3 sequence: CASSLGIGAQQPQHF. DNA for the CDR3: TGTGCCAGCAGCTTGGGTATAGGGGCTCAACAGCCCCAGCATTTT.

The rearrangement joins TRBV27 to TRBJ1-5, with TRBD1 identical over 8 bases. The CDR3 has 16 amino acids. Germline values: CDR1 MNHEY, CDR2 SMNVEV (reference sequence). V gave up 7 bases and J gave up 4 bases; unmatched junction bases: 12. This CDR3 is CASTQGAPGPNQPQHF. Written as DNA, the CDR3 is TGTGCCAGCACCCAGGGGGCGCCGGGCCCTAATCAGCCCCAGCATTTT.

This clonotype was recorded a few times. This sequence joins TRBV27 and TRBJ2-4; TRBD2 might be the D (6 bases). CDR1 MNHEY and CDR2 SMNVEV come from the germline V gene (reference sequence). V was trimmed by 5 bases and J by 9 bases, leaving 11 bases between them. This CDR3 has 12 amino acids. The CDR3 protein is CASSGDWAIQYF. CDR3 DNA sequence: TGTGCCAGCAGTGGGGACTGGGCCATTCAGTACTTC.

The table lists this clonotype with a few counts. The chain recombines TRBV27 with TRBJ2-7; unclear D gene. From germline, CDR1 is MNHEY and CDR2 SMNVEV (reference sequence). V dropped 5 bases and J dropped 0 bases, with 14 bases sitting between them. CDR3 length equals 15 residues. The CDR3 DNA reads TGTGCCAGCAGTACCCAAGGATTCAGCTCCTACGAGCAGTACGTC. It specifies CASSTQGFSSYEQYV.

The chain recombines TRBV11-1 with TRBJ1-1, with D perhaps matching TRBD1 (5 bases). The germline V gene encodes CDR1 SGHAT and CDR2 FQDESV (reference sequence). The V and J ends lost 0 bases and 2 bases respectively, with 16 bases between them. The length of the CDR3 is 17 residues. The CDR3: CASSLAYRDRINTEAFF. CDR3 DNA: TGTGCCAGCAGCTTAGCGTACCGGGACCGCATAAACACTGAAGCTTTCTTT.

This clonotype was picked up a small number of times. V gene TRBV12-3 or TRBV12-4 combines with J gene TRBJ2-1; the D gene is possibly TRBD1 (6 bases). V was shortened by 3 bases and J by 7 bases, with 28 bases between the two germline ends. CDR3 length: 19 amino acids. This CDR3 reads CASSFLRDIFYNRLNEQFF. The CDR3 DNA is TGTGCCAGCAGTTTTCTCCGGGACATTTTTTACAATAGGTTGAATGAGCAGTTCTTC.

The rearrangement links TRBV9 to TRBJ2-1, with D possibly matching TRBD1 (6 bases). The germline V gene has CDR1 SGDLS and CDR2 YYNGEE. The CDR3 totals 16 residues. Trimming took 0 bases from V and 6 from J, leaving 16 bases between them. The CDR3 region is CASSVDGRGWGNEQFF. For the CDR3, the DNA is TGTGCCAGCAGCGTAGACGGCAGGGGTTGGGGCAATGAGCAGTTCTTC. Full variable domain (remainder filled in from reference TRBV9 and TRBJ2-1): DSGVTQTPKHLITATGQRVTLRCSPRSGDLSVYWYQQSLDQGLQFLIQYYNGEERAKGNILERFSAQQFPDLHSELNLSSLELGDSALYFCASSVDGRGWGNEQFFGPGTRLTVL.

This chain links TRBV4-1 with TRBJ1-5; 12 positions agree with TRBD1. The germline CDR1 and CDR2 sequences are MGHRA and YSYEKL. The CDR3 is 19 residues long. The junction had 16 bases not matched to a gene; V was cut back by 3 bases and J by 7 bases. The CDR3 sequence is CASSHPKGGTGGAGQPQHF. Here the CDR3 DNA reads TGCGCCAGCAGCCATCCCAAAGGGGGGACAGGGGGCGCGGGGCAGCCCCAGCATTTT.

This clonotype was observed a handful of times. This rearrangement joins TRBV6-2 or TRBV6-3 to TRBJ2-1; D unresolved. Trimming pared 2 bases from V and 6 bases from J, leaving 11 bases between. Germline CDR1 MNHEY, CDR2 SVGEGT. The length of the CDR3 is 14 residues. CDR3 in amino acids: CASSYVTPLNEQFF. The CDR3 nucleotides are TGTGCCAGCAGTTACGTGACCCCTCTCAATGAGCAGTTCTTC.

The gene calls are TRBV12-5 and TRBJ1-1; D might be TRBD1 (6 bases). CDR1 and CDR2 (germline): LGHNT, FRNRAP. The CDR3 is 12 amino acids. V was trimmed by 1 base and J by 11 bases, leaving 11 bases between them. CDR3 loop: CASGLDRVVAFF. The CDR3 coding sequence is TGTGCTAGTGGTTTGGACAGGGTAGTCGCTTTCTTT.

This clonotype was seen repeatedly, ten times or more. V gene TRBV4-1 combines with J gene TRBJ2-1, with TRBD1 matching over 8 bases. Germline V gene sequence: CDR1 MGHRA, CDR2 YSYEKL. This CDR3 is 17 amino acids long. V was pared by 3 bases and J by 6 bases, with 13 bases of the junction left unmatched. CDR3: CASSQSRGRLVINEQFF. The CDR3 DNA reads TGCGCCAGCAGCCAGAGCAGGGGGCGCCTTGTTATCAATGAGCAGTTCTTC.

This clonotype was observed a few times. This sequence joins TRBV12-3 or TRBV12-4 and TRBJ2-5, with D unresolved. V was cut by 6 bases and J by 9 bases, with 17 bases left in between. This CDR3 contains 13 residues. The CDR3 coding sequence is TGTGCCAGCAGCCTCGGCCCGGGTAGGCCCCAGTACTTC. It encodes CASSLGPGRPQYF.

In its sample, this clonotype was seen a few times. V gene TRBV12-3 or TRBV12-4 combines with J gene TRBJ2-3, with D possibly being TRBD1 (6 bases). The CDR3 contains 14 residues. The germline V and J ends were trimmed by 5 bases and 6 bases, with 15 bases remaining between them. For the CDR3, the DNA is TGTGCCAGCAGTGCGAAGGGGGTTGGCGATACGCAGTATTTT. Protein product: CASSAKGVGDTQYF.

This clonotype was recorded a few times. This chain joins TRBV7-6 and TRBJ2-1; 9 bases map to TRBD2. The CDR3 totals 16 residues. V was clipped by 7 bases and J by 7 bases; unmatched bases: 14. Germline CDR1 reads SGHVS; CDR2 reads FNYEAQ. The DNA of the CDR3 is TGTGCCAGCACCAAAGGAGCGGGGGGCCTCATGAATGAGCAGTTCTTC. This sequence encodes CASTKGAGGLMNEQFF.

This clonotype was picked up a small number of times. V is TRBV12-3 or TRBV12-4 and J is TRBJ1-2; 10 bases are a match to TRBD1. The junction had 4 bases not matched to a gene; V was cut back by 1 base and J by 5 bases. The CDR3 consists of 15 residues. The chain's CDR3 is CASSLETGGDYGYTF. CDR3 bases: TGTGCCAGCAGTTTAGAGACAGGGGGCGATTATGGCTACACCTTC.

This clonotype occurred many times. The gene calls are TRBV7-6 and TRBJ1-2; tentatively, D is TRBD1 (6 bases). The germline V and J ends were trimmed by 1 base and 3 bases, with 18 bases remaining between them. In germline, CDR1 is SGHVS, CDR2 FNYEAQ. This CDR3 has 17 residues. In DNA form, the CDR3 reads TGTGCCAGCAGCTTAGGTGGTCTCGGGGGCTGGCACTATGGCTACACCTTC. Its protein is CASSLGGLGGWHYGYTF.

The V and J genes are TRBV27 and TRBJ1-1; 10 nucleotides match TRBD1. Germline lookup yields CDR1 MNHEY and CDR2 SMNVEV (reference sequence). The CDR3 length is 11 residues. V trimming: 5 bases; J trimming: 11 bases; junction bases outside the gene matches: 2. The CDR3 spells CASSTGQGAFF. CDR3 sequence (DNA): TGTGCCAGCAGTACGGGACAGGGGGCTTTCTTT.

This clonotype was counted ten times or more. DNA for the CDR3: TGTGCCAGCAGCTCGGGACAGGGCTACACCGGGGAGCTGTTTTTT. It translates to CASSSGQGYTGELFF. The chain couples TRBV7-2 to TRBJ2-2; 9 nucleotides agree with TRBD1. The germline V gene has CDR1 SGHTA and CDR2 FQGNSA. CDR3 length: 15 amino acids. The V segment lost 4 bases and the J segment 3 bases; nucleotides outside the gene matches: 3. The whole variable domain, remainder taken from reference TRBV7-2 and TRBJ2-2, is GAGVSQSPSNKVTEKGKDVELRCDPISGHTALYWYRQSLGQGLEFLIYFQGNSAPDKSGLPSDRFSAERTGGSVSTLTIQRTQQEDSAVYLCASSSGQGYTGELFFGEGSRLTVL.

This clonotype was seen a handful of times. The chain employs TRBV19 and TRBJ1-1; D may be TRBD1 (6 bases). Germline lookup yields CDR1 LNHDA and CDR2 SQIVND (reference sequence). The CDR3 runs 14 residues. Trimming pared 7 bases from V and 1 base from J, leaving 13 bases between. In DNA form, the CDR3 reads TGTGCCAGTACATTACGGACAGCGAACACTGAAGCTTTCTTT. This codes for CASTLRTANTEAFF.

This clonotype was recorded once. This sequence joins TRBV6-6 and TRBJ2-7, with TRBD1 matching over 11 bases. The CDR3 runs 16 residues. V lost 2 bases to trimming and J lost 2 bases; unmatched junction nucleotides: 5. The germline gives CDR1 MNHNY, CDR2 SVGAGI (reference sequence). The CDR3 nucleotides read TGTGCCAGCAGTTACCACGGACAGGGGGCCCCCTACGAGCAGTACTTC. It codes for CASSYHGQGAPYEQYF.